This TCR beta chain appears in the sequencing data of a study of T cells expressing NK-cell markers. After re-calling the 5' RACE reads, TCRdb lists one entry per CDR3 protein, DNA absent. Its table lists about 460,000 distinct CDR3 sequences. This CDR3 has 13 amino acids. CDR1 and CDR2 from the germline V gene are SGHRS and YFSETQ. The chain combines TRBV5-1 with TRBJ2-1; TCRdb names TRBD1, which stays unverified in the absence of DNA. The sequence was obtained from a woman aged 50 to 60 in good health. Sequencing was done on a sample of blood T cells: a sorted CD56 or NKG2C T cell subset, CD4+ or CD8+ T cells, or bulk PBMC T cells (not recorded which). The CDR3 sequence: CASSPGDRVAQFF.